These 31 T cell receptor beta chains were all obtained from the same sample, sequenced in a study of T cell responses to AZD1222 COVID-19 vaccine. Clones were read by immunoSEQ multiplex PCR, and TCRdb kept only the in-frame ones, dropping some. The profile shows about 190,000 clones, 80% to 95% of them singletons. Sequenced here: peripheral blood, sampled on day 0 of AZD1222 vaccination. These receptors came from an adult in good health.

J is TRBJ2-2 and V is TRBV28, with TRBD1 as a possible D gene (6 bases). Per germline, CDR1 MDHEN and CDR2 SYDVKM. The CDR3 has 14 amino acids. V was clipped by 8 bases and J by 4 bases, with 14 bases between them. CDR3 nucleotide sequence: TGTGCCAGCCTCCGGGGACACCTCACCGGGGAGCTGTTTTTT. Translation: CASLRGHLTGELFF.

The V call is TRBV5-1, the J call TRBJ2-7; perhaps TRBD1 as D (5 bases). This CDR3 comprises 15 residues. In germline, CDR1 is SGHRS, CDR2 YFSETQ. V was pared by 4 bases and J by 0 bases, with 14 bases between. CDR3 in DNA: TGCGCCAGCAGCGAGACAGCTACGAGCTCCTACGAGCAGTACTTC. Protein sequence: CASSETATSSYEQYF.

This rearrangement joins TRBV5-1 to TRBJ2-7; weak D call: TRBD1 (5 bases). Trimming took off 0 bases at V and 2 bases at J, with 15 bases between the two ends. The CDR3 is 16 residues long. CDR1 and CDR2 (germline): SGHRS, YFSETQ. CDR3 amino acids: CASSLAHKGIPYEQYF. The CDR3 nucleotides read TGCGCCAGCAGCTTGGCCCACAAGGGGATCCCCTACGAGCAGTACTTC.

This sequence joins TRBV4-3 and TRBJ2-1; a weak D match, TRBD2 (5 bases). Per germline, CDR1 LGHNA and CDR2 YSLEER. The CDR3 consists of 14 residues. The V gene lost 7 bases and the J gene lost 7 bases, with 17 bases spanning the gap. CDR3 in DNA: TGCGCCAGCAATACACCTAGCAATGGGAATGAGCAGTTCTTC. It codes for CASNTPSNGNEQFF.

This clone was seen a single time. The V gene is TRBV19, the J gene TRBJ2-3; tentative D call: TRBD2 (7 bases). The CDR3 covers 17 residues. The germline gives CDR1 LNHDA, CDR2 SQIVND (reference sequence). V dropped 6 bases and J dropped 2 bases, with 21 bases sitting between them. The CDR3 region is CASRAPGGQSTTDTQYF. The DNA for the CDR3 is TGTGCCAGTAGAGCTCCCGGGGGGCAGAGCACCACAGATACGCAGTATTTT.

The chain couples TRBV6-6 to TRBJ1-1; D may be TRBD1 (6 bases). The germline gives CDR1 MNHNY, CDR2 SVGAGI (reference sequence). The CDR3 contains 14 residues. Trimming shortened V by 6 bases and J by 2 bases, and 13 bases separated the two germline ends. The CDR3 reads CASSRGTFNTEAFF. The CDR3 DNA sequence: TGTGCCAGCAGCCGAGGGACATTTAACACTGAAGCTTTCTTT.

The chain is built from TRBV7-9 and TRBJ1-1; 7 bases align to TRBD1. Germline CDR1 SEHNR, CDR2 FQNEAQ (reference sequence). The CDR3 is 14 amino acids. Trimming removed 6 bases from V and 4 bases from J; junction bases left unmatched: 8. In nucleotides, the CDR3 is TGTGCCAGCAGACCTGACAGGGCCGGCACTGAAGCTTTCTTT. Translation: CASRPDRAGTEAFF.

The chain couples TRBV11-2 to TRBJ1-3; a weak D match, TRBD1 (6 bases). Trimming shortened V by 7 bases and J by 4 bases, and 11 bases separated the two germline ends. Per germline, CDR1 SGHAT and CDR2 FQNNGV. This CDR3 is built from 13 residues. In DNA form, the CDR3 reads TGTGCCAGCAACCGACAGGAAGGAAACACCATATATTTT. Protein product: CASNRQEGNTIYF.

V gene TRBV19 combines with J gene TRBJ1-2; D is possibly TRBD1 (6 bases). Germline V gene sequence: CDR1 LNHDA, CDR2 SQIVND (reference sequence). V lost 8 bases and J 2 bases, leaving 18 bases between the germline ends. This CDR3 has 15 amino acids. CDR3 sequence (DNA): TGTGCCAGTTCAGGCCGAACAGGGAACAACTATGGCTACACCTTC. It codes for CASSGRTGNNYGYTF.

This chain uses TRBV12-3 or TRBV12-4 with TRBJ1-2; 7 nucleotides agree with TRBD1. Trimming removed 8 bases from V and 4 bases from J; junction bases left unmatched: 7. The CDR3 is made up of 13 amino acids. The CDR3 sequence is CASVRGPGYGYTF. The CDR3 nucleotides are TGTGCCAGCGTAAGGGGGCCGGGCTATGGCTACACCTTC.

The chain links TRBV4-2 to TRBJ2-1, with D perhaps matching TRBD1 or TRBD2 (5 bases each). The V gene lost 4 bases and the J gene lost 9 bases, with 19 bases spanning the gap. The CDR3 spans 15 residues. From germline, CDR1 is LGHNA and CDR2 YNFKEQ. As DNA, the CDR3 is TGTGCCAGCAGCCCGGCGCAGGGAGATCGGGGTGAGCAGTTCTTC. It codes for CASSPAQGDRGEQFF.

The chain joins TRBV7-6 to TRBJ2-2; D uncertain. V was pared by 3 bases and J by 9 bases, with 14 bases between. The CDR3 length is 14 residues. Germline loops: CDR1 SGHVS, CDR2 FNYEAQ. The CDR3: CASSFGLGTRELFF. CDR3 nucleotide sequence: TGTGCCAGCAGCTTCGGGCTAGGAACCAGGGAGCTGTTTTTT. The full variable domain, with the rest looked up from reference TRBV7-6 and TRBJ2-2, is GAGVSQSPRYKVTKRGQDVALRCDPISGHVSLYWYRQALGQGPEFLTYFNYEAQQDKSGLPNDRFSAERPEGSISTLTIQRTEQRDSAMYRCASSFGLGTRELFFGEGSRLTVL.

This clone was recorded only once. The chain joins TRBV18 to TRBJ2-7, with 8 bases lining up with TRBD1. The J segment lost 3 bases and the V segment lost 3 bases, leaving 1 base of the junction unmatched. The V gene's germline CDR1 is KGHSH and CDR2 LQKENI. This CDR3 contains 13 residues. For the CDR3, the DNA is TGTGCCAGCTCACCGGGACAGGACTACGAGCAGTACTTC. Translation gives CASSPGQDYEQYF.

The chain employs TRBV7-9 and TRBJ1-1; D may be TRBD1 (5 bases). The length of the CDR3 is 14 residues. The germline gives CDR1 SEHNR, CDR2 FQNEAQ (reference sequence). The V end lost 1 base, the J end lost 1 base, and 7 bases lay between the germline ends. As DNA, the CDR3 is TGTGCCAGCAGCTTAGGGGGCGGGAACACTGAAGCTTTCTTT. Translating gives CASSLGGGNTEAFF.

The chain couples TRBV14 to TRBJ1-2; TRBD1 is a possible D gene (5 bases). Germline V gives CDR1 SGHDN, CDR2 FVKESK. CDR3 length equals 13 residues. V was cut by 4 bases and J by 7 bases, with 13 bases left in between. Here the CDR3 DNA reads TGTGCCAGCAGCCCCCCGGGGGTCGGTGGCTACACCTTC. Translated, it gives CASSPPGVGGYTF.

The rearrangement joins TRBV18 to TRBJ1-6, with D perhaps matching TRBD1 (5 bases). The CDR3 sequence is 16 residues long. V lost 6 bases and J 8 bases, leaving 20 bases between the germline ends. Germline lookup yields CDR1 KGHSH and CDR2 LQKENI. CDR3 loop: CASSQVGARGDSPLHF. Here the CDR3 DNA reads TGTGCCAGCTCTCAGGTTGGGGCGCGTGGCGATTCACCCCTCCACTTT.

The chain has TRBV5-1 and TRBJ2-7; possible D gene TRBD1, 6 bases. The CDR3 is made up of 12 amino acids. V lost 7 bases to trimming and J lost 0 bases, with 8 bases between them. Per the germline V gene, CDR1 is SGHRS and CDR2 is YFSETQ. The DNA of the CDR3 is TGCGCCAGCGGACAGTCCTCCTACGAGCAGTACTTC. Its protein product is CASGQSSYEQYF.

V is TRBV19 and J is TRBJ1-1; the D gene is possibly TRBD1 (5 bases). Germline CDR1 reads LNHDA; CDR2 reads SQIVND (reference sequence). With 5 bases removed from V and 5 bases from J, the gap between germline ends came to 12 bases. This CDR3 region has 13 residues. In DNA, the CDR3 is TGTGCCAGTAGTCCATCGGAGGGGACTGAAGCTTTCTTT. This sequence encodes CASSPSEGTEAFF. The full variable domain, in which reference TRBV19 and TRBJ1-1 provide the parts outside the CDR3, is DGGITQSPKYLFRKEGQNVTLSCEQNLNHDAMYWYRQDPGQGLRLIYYSQIVNDFQKGDIAEGYSVSREKKESFPLTVTSAQKNPTAFYLCASSPSEGTEAFFGQGTRLTVV.

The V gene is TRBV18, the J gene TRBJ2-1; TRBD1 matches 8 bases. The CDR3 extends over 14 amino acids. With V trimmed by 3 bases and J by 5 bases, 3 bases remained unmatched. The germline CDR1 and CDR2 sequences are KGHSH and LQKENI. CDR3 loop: CASSPNRGDNEQFF. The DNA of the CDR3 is TGTGCCAGCTCACCCAACAGGGGGGACAATGAGCAGTTCTTC.

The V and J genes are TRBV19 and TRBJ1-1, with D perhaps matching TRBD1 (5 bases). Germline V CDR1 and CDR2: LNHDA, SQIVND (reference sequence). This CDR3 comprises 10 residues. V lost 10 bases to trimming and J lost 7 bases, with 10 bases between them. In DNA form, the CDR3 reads TGTGCCACCTTTCAGGGTGAAGCTTTCTTT. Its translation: CATFQGEAFF.

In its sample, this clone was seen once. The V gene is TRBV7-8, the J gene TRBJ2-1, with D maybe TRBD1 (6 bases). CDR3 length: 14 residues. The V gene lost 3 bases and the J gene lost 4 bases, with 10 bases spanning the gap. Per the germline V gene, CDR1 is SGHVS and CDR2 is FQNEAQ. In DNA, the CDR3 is TGTGCCAGCAGCTTTGGGACATATTACAATGAGCAGTTCTTC. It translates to CASSFGTYYNEQFF.

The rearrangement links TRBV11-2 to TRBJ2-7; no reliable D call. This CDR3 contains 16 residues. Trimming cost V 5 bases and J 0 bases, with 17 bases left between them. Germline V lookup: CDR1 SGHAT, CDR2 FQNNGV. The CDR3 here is CASSTEQVLSSYEQYF. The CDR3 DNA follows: TGTGCCAGCAGCACCGAGCAGGTTCTGAGCTCCTACGAGCAGTACTTC.

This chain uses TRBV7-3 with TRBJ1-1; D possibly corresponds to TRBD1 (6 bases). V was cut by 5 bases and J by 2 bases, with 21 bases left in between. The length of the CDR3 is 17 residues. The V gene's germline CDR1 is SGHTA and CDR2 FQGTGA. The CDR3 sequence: CASSSYLTGRANTEAFF. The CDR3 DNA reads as TGTGCCAGCAGCAGCTACCTGACAGGACGGGCCAACACTGAAGCTTTCTTT.

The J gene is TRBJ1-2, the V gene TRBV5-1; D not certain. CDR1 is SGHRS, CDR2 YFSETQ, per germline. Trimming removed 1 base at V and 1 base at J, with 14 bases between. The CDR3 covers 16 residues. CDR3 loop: CASSLRSGPYNYGYTF. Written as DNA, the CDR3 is TGCGCCAGCAGCTTGAGGAGCGGACCCTATAACTATGGCTACACCTTC.

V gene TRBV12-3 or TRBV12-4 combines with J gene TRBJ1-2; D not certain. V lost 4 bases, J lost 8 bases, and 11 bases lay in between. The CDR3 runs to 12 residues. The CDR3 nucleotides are TGTGCCAGCAGTTCTGGGTCTGGGGGCTACACCTTC. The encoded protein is CASSSGSGGYTF.

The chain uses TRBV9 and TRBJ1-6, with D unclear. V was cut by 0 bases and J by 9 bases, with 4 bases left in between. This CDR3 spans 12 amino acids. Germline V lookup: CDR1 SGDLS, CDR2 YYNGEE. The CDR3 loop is CASSVEASPLHF. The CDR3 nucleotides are TGTGCCAGCAGCGTAGAGGCTTCACCCCTCCACTTT.

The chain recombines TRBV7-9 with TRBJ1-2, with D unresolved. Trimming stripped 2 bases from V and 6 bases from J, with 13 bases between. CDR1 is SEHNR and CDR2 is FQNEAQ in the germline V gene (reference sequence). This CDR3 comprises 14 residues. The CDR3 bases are TGTGCCAGCAGCTTACGTGTAGGGAACCATGGCTACACCTTC. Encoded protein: CASSLRVGNHGYTF.

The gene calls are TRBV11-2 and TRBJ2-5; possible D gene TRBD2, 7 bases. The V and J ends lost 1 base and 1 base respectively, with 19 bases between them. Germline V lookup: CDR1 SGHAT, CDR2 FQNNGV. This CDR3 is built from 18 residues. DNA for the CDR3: TGTGCCAGCAGCTTAGGTATTACGGCGGGGGCCCCCCAAGAGACCCAGTACTTC. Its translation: CASSLGITAGAPQETQYF.

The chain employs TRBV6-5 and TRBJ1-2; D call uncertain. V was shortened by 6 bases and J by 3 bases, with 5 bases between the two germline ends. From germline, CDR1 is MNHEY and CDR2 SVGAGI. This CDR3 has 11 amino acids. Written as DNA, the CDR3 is TGTGCCAGCAGCACGGACTATGGCTACACCTTC. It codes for CASSTDYGYTF.

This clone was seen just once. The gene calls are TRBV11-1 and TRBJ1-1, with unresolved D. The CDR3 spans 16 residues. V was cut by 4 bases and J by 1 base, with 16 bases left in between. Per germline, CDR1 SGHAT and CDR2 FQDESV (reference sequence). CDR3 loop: CASSYSPPESNTEAFF. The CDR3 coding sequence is TGTGCCAGCAGCTACTCCCCACCGGAGTCGAACACTGAAGCTTTCTTT.

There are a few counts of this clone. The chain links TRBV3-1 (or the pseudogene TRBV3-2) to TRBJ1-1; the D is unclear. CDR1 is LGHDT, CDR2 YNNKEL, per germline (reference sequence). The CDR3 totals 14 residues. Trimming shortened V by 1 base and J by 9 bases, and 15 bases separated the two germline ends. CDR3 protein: CASSQVDRESKAFF. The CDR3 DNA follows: TGTGCCAGCAGCCAAGTGGATAGGGAGAGCAAAGCTTTCTTT.